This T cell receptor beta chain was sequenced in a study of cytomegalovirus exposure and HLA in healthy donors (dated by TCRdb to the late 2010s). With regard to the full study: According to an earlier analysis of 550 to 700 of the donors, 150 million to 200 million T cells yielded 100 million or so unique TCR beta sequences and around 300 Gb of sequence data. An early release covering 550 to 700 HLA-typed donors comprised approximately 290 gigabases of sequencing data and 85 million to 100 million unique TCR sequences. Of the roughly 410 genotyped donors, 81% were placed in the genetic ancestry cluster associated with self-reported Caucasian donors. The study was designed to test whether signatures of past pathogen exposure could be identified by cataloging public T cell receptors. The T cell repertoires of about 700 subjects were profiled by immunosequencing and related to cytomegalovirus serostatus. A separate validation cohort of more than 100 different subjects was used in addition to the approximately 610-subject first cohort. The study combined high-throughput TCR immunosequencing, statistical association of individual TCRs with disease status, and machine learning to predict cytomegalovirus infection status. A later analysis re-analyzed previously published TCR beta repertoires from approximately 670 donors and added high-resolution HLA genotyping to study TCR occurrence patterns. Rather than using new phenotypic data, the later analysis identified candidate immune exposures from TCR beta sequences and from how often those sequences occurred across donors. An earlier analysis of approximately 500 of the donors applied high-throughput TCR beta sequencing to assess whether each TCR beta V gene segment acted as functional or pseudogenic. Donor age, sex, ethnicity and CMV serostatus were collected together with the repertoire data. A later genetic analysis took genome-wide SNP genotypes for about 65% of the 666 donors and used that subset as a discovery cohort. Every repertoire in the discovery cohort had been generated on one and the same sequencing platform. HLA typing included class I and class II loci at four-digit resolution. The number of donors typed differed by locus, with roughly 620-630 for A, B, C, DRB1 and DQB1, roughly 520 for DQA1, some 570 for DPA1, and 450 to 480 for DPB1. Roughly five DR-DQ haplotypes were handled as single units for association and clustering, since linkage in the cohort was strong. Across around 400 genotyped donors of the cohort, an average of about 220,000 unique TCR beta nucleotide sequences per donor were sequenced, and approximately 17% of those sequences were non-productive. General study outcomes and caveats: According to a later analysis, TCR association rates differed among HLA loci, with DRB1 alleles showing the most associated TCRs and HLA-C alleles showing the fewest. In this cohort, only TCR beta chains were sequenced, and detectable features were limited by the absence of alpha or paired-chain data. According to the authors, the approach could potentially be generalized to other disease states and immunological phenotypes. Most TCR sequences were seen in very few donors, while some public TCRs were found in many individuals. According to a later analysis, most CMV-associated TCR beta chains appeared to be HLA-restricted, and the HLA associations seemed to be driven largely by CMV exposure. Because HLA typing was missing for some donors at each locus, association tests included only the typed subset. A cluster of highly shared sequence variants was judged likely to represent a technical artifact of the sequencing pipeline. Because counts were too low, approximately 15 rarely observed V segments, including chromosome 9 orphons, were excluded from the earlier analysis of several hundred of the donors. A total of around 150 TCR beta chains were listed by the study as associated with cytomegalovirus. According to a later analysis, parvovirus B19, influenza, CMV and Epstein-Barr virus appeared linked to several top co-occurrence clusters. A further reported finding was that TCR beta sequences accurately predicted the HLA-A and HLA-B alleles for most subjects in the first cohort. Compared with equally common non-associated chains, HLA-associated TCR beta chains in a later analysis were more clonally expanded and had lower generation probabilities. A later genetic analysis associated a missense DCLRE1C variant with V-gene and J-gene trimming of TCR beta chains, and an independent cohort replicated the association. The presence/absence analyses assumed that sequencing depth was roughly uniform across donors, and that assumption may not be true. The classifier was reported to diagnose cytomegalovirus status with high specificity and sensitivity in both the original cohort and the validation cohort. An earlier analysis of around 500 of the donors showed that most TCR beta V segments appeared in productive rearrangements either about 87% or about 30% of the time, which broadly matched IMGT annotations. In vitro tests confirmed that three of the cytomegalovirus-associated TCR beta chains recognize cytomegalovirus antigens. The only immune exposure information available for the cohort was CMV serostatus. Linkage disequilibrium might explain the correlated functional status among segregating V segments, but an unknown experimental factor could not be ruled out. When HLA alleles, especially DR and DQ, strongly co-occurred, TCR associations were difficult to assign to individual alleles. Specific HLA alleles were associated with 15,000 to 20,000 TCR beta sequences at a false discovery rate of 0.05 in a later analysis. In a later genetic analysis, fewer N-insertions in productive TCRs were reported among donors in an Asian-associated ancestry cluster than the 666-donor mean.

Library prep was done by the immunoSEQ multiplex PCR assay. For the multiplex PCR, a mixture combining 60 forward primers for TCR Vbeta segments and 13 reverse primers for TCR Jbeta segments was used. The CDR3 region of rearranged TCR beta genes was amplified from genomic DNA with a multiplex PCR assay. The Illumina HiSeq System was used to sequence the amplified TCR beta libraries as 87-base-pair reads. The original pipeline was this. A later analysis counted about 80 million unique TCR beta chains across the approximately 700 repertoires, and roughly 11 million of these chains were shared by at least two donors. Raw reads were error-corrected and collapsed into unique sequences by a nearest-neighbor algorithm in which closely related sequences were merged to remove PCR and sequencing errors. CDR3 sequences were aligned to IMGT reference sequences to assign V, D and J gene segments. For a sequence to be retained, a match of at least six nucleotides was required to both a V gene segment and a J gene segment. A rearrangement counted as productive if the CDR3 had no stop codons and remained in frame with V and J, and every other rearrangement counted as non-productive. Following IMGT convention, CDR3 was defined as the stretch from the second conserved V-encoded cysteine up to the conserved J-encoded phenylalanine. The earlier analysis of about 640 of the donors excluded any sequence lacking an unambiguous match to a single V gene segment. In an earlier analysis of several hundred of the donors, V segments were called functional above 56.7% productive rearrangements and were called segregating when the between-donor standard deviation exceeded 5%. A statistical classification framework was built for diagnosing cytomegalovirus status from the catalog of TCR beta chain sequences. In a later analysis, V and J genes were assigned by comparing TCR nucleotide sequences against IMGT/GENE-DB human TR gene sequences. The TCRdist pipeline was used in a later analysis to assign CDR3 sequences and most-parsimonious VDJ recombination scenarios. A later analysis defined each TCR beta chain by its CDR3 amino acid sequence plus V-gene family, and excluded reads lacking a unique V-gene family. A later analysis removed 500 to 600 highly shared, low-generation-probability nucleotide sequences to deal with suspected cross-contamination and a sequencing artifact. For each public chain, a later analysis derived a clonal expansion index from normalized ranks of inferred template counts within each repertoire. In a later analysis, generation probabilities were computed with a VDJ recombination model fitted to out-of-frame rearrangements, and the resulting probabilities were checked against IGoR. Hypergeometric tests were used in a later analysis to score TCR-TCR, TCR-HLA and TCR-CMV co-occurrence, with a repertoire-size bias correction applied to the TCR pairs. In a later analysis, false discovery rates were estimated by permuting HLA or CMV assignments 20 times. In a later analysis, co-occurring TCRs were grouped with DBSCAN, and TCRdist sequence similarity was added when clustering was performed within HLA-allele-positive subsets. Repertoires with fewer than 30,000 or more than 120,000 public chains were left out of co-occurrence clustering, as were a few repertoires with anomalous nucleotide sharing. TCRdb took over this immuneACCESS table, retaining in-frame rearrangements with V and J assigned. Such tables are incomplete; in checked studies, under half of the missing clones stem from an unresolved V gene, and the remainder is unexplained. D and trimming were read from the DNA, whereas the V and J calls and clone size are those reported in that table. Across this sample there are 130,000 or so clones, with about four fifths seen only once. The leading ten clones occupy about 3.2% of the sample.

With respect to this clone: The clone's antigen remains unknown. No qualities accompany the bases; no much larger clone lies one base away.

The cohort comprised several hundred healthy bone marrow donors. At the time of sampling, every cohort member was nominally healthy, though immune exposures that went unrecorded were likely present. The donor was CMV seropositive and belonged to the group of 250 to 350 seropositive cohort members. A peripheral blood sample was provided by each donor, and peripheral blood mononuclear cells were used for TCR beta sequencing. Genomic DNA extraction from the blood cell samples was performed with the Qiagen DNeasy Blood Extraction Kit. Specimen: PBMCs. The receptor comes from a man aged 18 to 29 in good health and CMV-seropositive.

The CDR3 in this case is CASSPRDYTEAFF. The DNA sequence is TGTGCCAGCAGCCCTCGGGACTACACTGAAGCTTTCTTT. The rearrangement joined TRBV28 to TRBJ1-1; TRBD1 is a possible D gene, resting on 5 matching bases. Looking up the germline V gene yields CDR1 MDHEN and CDR2 SYDVKM. The V and J ends are trimmed by 6 bases and 3 bases, leaving 11 bases between them. The CDR3 contains 13 residues, cysteine and phenylalanine counted. Only CDR3 DNA is held: 39 bases, read in frame from base 1. The full variable domain, with segments outside the CDR3 supplied by the reference TRBV28 and TRBJ1-1 proteins, appears as DVKVTQSSRYLVKRTGEKVFLECVQDMDHENMFWYRQDPGLGLRLIYFSYDVKMKEKGDIPEGYSVSREKKERFSLILESASTNQTSMYLCASSPRDYTEAFFGQGTRLTVV.